The 22 T cell receptor beta chains reported below all come from one sample, sequenced in a study of T-cell reconstitution after alpha-beta-depleted transplantation in children. Unique molecular identifiers featured in how the TCRbeta library was prepared. One entry per CDR3 protein, called by TCRdb with MiXCR from the PCR reads. The table has about 100,000 distinct CDR3 sequences, approximately 6% seen once; the top ten hold 6% to 7%. Specimen: PBMCs, mostly from graft donor cells, collected 60 days after TCRalphabeta/CD19-depleted stem cell transplant. The receptors were sampled from a female patient between 2 and 10 years old who had a stem cell transplant for Fanconi anemia, so the T cells may come from the graft donor.

This clonotype was seen ten or more times. The V and J genes are TRBV10-3 and TRBJ2-1; TRBD1 matches at 11 bases. The CDR3 sequence is 17 residues long. V gave up 5 bases and J gave up 2 bases; unmatched junction bases: 8. Looked up from germline, CDR1 is ENHRY and CDR2 is SYGVKD. The chain's CDR3 is CAISIKVGQGAYNEQFF. In DNA form, the CDR3 reads TGTGCCATCAGTATAAAGGTGGGACAGGGGGCCTACAATGAGCAGTTCTTC.

This clonotype came up many times. The chain joins TRBV5-1 to TRBJ1-1; tentative D call: TRBD1 (6 bases). The CDR3 totals 16 residues. Looked up from germline, CDR1 is SGHRS and CDR2 is YFSETQ. V was cut by 0 bases and J by 1 base, with 13 bases left in between. The CDR3 DNA is TGCGCCAGCAGCTTGGAGGGGGGACCCAGGAACACTGAAGCTTTCTTT. It specifies CASSLEGGPRNTEAFF. Full variable domain (missing parts from reference TRBV5-1 and TRBJ1-1): KAGVTQTPRYLIKTRGQQVTLSCSPISGHRSVSWYQQTPGQGLQFLFEYFSETQRNKGNFPGRFSGRQFSNSRSEMNVSTLELGDSALYLCASSLEGGPRNTEAFFGQGTRLTVV.

This clonotype was observed at least ten times. J is TRBJ2-7 and V is TRBV5-6; 7 bases align to TRBD1. The V gene's germline CDR1 is SGHDT and CDR2 YYEEEE. V lost 0 bases, J lost 0 bases, and 0 bases stayed unmatched. The CDR3 runs 14 residues. The CDR3 loop reads CASSLGDSSYEQYF. The DNA of the CDR3 is TGTGCCAGCAGCTTGGGGGACAGCTCCTACGAGCAGTACTTC.

This sequence joins TRBV18 and TRBJ1-1; a weak D match, TRBD1 (6 bases). The CDR3 runs 15 residues. The V gene lost 2 bases and the J gene lost 0 bases, with 10 bases spanning the gap. Germline lookup yields CDR1 KGHSH and CDR2 LQKENI. The CDR3 DNA follows: TGTGCCAGCTCACCATCAACAGGGCTGAACACTGAAGCTTTCTTT. This gives the protein CASSPSTGLNTEAFF.

The CDR3 nucleotides read TGCAGTGCAAAACCTTTGCAGGGCCTTGGGGCCAACGTCCTGACTTTC. Its protein is CSAKPLQGLGANVLTF. The J gene is TRBJ2-6, the V gene TRBV20-1, with D perhaps matching TRBD1 (5 bases). CDR1 is DFQATT, CDR2 SNEGSKA, per germline (reference sequence). The CDR3 contains 16 residues. With 6 bases removed from V and 3 bases from J, the gap between germline ends came to 18 bases.

This clonotype was counted at least ten times. The chain combines TRBV7-2 with TRBJ2-7; a weak D match, TRBD2 (5 bases). CDR3 length equals 14 residues. V lost 1 base and J 5 bases, leaving 12 bases between the germline ends. Germline CDR1 SGHTA, CDR2 FQGNSA. The CDR3, as DNA: TGTGCCAGCAGCTTAGGTGGGAGTCAGAACGAGCAGTACTTC. It yields the protein CASSLGGSQNEQYF.

The V gene is TRBV20-1, the J gene TRBJ2-1; 8 bases are a match to TRBD2. Germline V gene lookup returns CDR1 DFQATT and CDR2 SNEGSKA (reference sequence). The CDR3 extends over 13 amino acids. V lost 6 bases to trimming and J lost 6 bases; unmatched junction nucleotides: 7. The CDR3 loop is CSARSGSRNEQFF. CDR3 in DNA: TGCAGTGCCCGCAGCGGGAGCCGCAATGAGCAGTTCTTC.

The rearrangement uses TRBV7-3 and TRBJ2-1; 10 bases fit TRBD1. Germline lookup yields CDR1 SGHTA and CDR2 FQGTGA. This CDR3 spans 16 amino acids. J gave up 7 bases and V 5 bases, and 11 bases lay outside the gene matches. The CDR3 nucleotides are TGTGCCAGCAGCCTCTTAGGACAGGGGGGTAGAAATGAGCAGTTCTTC. Its protein product is CASSLLGQGGRNEQFF.

The genes are TRBV20-1 and TRBJ2-3; 13 bases match TRBD2. V gave up 6 bases and J gave up 3 bases; unmatched junction bases: 9. Germline CDR1 and CDR2: DFQATT and SNEGSKA (reference sequence). The CDR3 consists of 16 residues. The CDR3 nucleotides read TGCAGTGCAACGGGACTAGCGGGATCCCAGACAGATACGCAGTATTTT. Translated: CSATGLAGSQTDTQYF.

In its sample, this clonotype was seen a few times. This rearrangement joins TRBV5-1 to TRBJ2-7; TRBD2 matches 7 bases. The length of the CDR3 is 15 residues. Germline trimming cut 2 bases from V and 3 bases from J; bases unmatched to any gene: 8. From germline, CDR1 is SGHRS and CDR2 YFSETQ. The CDR3 nucleotides read TGCGCCAGCAGCTTCCGGGGGGATAACAGCTACGAGCAGTACTTC. Residues: CASSFRGDNSYEQYF.

This clonotype was picked up many times. The V and J genes are TRBV10-3 and TRBJ1-1; D is possibly TRBD1 (5 bases). This CDR3 comprises 14 residues. V gave up 10 bases and J gave up 1 base, with 16 bases separating them. Germline CDR1 is ENHRY and CDR2 is SYGVKD. The CDR3 sequence: CATGDLPENTEAFF. CDR3 DNA sequence: TGTGCCACCGGGGACTTACCCGAGAACACTGAAGCTTTCTTT.

This clonotype was counted many times. The gene calls are TRBV18 and TRBJ2-3, with 8 bases aligning to TRBD2. Germline CDR1 is KGHSH and CDR2 is LQKENI. The J segment lost 1 base and the V segment lost 1 base, leaving 7 bases of the junction unmatched. CDR3 length: 17 residues. The CDR3 DNA reads as TGTGCCAGCTCACCACTCAGAAATAGCGGGGGCACAGATACGCAGTATTTT. Amino acids: CASSPLRNSGGTDTQYF.

The chain has TRBV9 and TRBJ1-4; 9 positions match TRBD1. Trimming took 3 bases from V and 8 from J; bases not matched to a gene: 11. CDR1 and CDR2 (germline): SGDLS, YYNGEE. The CDR3 covers 16 residues. The CDR3 bases are TGTGCCAGCAGCGGCCTCGGACAGGGGAGGCAAGAAAAACTGTTTTTT. It specifies CASSGLGQGRQEKLFF.

This clonotype was detected many times. The genes are TRBV20-1 and TRBJ2-7; 7 nucleotides align to TRBD1. Germline V gives CDR1 DFQATT, CDR2 SNEGSKA (reference sequence). J was trimmed by 4 bases and V by 1 base; bases with no gene match: 4. The CDR3 length is 13 residues. In DNA, the CDR3 is TGCAGTGCTAGAGCGGACAGGATTTACGAGCAGTACTTC. Translation gives CSARADRIYEQYF.

This clonotype was found many times. V and J are TRBV20-1 and TRBJ2-3, with D maybe TRBD2 (7 bases). Looked up from germline, CDR1 is DFQATT and CDR2 is SNEGSKA (reference sequence). CDR3 size: 16 residues. The V gene lost 3 bases and the J gene lost 3 bases, with 19 bases spanning the gap. In nucleotides, the CDR3 is TGCAGTGCTAGGGGCCCACAGGGAGCGGGAACAGATACGCAGTATTTT. Protein product: CSARGPQGAGTDTQYF.

This clonotype was seen repeatedly, ten times or more. V gene TRBV12-3 or TRBV12-4 combines with J gene TRBJ2-1, with 11 bases identical to TRBD2. After removal of 6 bases from V and 4 bases from J, the junction contained 8 bases not matched to a gene. This CDR3 region has 16 residues. CDR3: CASRPPGLAAYNEQFF. As DNA, the CDR3 is TGTGCCAGCAGACCTCCGGGACTAGCGGCTTACAATGAGCAGTTCTTC.

This clonotype appeared many times. The chain joins TRBV12-3 or TRBV12-4 to TRBJ2-6; D uncertain. Trimming shortened V by 1 base and J by 0 bases, and 4 bases separated the two germline ends. CDR3 length: 15 amino acids. DNA of the CDR3: TGTGCCAGCAGTTTAGAGGTCTCTGGGGCCAACGTCCTGACTTTC. Translation: CASSLEVSGANVLTF.

This clonotype was counted ten times or more. V gene TRBV28 combines with J gene TRBJ2-1; D is undetermined. The CDR3 loop spans 12 amino acids. The V end lost 6 bases, the J end lost 4 bases, and 7 bases lay between the germline ends. CDR1 and CDR2 (germline): MDHEN, SYDVKM. CDR3 loop: CASSPGYNEQFF. CDR3 coding DNA: TGTGCCAGCAGCCCTGGGTACAATGAGCAGTTCTTC.

This clonotype was seen a few times. J is TRBJ2-7 and V is TRBV7-2; D call uncertain. V shed 3 bases and J shed 0 bases, with 9 bases lying between them. CDR1 is SGHTA and CDR2 is FQGNSA in the germline V gene. CDR3 length equals 14 residues. The CDR3 loop is CASSFDGFSYEQYF. CDR3 in DNA: TGTGCCAGCAGCTTTGACGGTTTCTCCTACGAGCAGTACTTC.

This clonotype came up a few times. The genes are TRBV20-1 and TRBJ1-3; no definite D call. The germline CDR1 and CDR2 sequences are DFQATT and SNEGSKA (reference sequence). The CDR3 totals 17 residues. Trimming cost V 0 bases and J 2 bases, with 17 bases left between them. CDR3 sequence reads: CSARDSPYKGTGNTIYF. CDR3 coding DNA: TGCAGTGCTAGAGATTCCCCCTACAAGGGTACTGGAAACACCATATATTTT.

CDR3 DNA: TGCGCCAGCAGCCAAGATGGGGGGAGGAACACTGAAGCTTTCTTT. Translating gives CASSQDGGRNTEAFF. The chain recombines TRBV4-1 with TRBJ1-1, with TRBD1 as a possible D gene (5 bases). V lost 0 bases and J lost 1, with 9 bases in between. CDR1 is MGHRA, CDR2 YSYEKL, per germline. This CDR3 has 15 residues.

This clonotype was seen repeatedly, ten times or more. This sequence joins TRBV29-1 and TRBJ2-2, with D unresolved. V was cut by 6 bases and J by 4 bases, with 12 bases left in between. The CDR3 runs 13 residues. CDR1 and CDR2 from the germline V gene are SQVTM and ANQGSEA. The CDR3 DNA reads TGCAGCGTCCAAGTGGCGCCCACCGGGGAGCTGTTTTTT. Its translation is CSVQVAPTGELFF.